One sample yielded the 25 T cell receptor beta chains listed below, sequenced in a study of cytomegalovirus exposure and HLA in healthy donors. Assay used: immunoSEQ multiplex PCR; TCRdb lists only in-frame clones, some missing. The sample has tens of thousands of clones; roughly 88% are singletons. The sample consisted of PBMCs. The origin of the receptors is a man younger than 45 in good health and CMV-seronegative.

This clone was seen once. V is TRBV7-9 and J is TRBJ1-1; D is perhaps TRBD1 (6 bases). From germline, CDR1 is SEHNR and CDR2 FQNEAQ (reference sequence). The CDR3 runs 15 residues. Trimming stripped 4 bases from V and 3 bases from J, with 15 bases between. CDR3 residues: CASSSPGAGDTEAFF. For the CDR3, the DNA is TGTGCCAGCAGCTCCCCAGGGGCCGGGGACACTGAAGCTTTCTTT.

The chain has TRBV5-5 and TRBJ1-5; no definite D call. The CDR3 has 13 amino acids. Trimming took 1 base from V and 7 from J, leaving 9 bases between them. Germline V gene sequence: CDR1 SGHKS, CDR2 YYEKEE (reference sequence). CDR3 coding DNA: TGTGCCAGCAGCTTGAGGGAGGAGCAGCCCCAGCATTTT. It specifies CASSLREEQPQHF.

This rearrangement joins TRBV18 to TRBJ2-7; 9 nucleotides line up with TRBD1. This CDR3 has 16 amino acids. Germline CDR1 is KGHSH and CDR2 is LQKENI. V gave up 2 bases and J gave up 3 bases; unmatched junction bases: 8. CDR3 sequence (DNA): TGTGCCAGCTCACCAAATCCGGGACAGGGATACTACGAGCAGTACTTC. Its translation is CASSPNPGQGYYEQYF.

J is TRBJ1-3 and V is TRBV28; D remains unclear. From germline, CDR1 is MDHEN and CDR2 SYDVKM. V gave up 3 bases and J gave up 2 bases, with 11 bases separating them. The CDR3 loop spans 15 amino acids. In DNA, the CDR3 is TGTGCCAGCAGTTTCCAGCGAAGCACTGGAAACACCATATATTTT. This sequence encodes CASSFQRSTGNTIYF.

The chain has TRBV11-2 and TRBJ2-7, with 7 bases lining up with TRBD2. The CDR3 runs 17 residues. Trimming cost V 1 base and J 2 bases; bases outside gene matches: 11. The germline V gene has CDR1 SGHAT and CDR2 FQNNGV. The CDR3 DNA follows: TGTGCCAGCAGCTTAGGGCGGGGTGAGCGGGACCCCTACGAGCAGTACTTC. Its protein is CASSLGRGERDPYEQYF. Based on the CDR3 plus reference TRBV11-2 and TRBJ2-7, the full variable domain is EAGVAQSPRYKIIEKRQSVAFWCNPISGHATLYWYQQILGQGPKLLIQFQNNGVVDDSQLPKDRFSAERLKGVDSTLKIQPAKLEDSAVYLCASSLGRGERDPYEQYFGPGTRLTVT.

The chain recombines TRBV6-1 with TRBJ1-6; tentatively, D is TRBD1 (6 bases). Germline V gene data show CDR1 as MNHNS and CDR2 as SASEGT. This CDR3 is 15 amino acids long. Trimming pared 4 bases from V and 6 bases from J, leaving 13 bases between. As DNA, the CDR3 is TGTGCCAGCAGTGTACTGGACAGTCCTAATTCACCCCTCCACTTT. It yields the protein CASSVLDSPNSPLHF.

Only one count was recorded for this clone. V and J are TRBV5-4 and TRBJ1-1; TRBD1 matches at 9 bases. Germline V CDR1 and CDR2: SGHNT, YYREEE (reference sequence). The CDR3 runs to 15 residues. With V trimmed by 3 bases and J by 0 bases, 3 bases remained unmatched. The CDR3 loop reads CASSSGQGMNTEAFF. DNA of the CDR3: TGTGCCAGCAGCTCGGGACAGGGCATGAACACTGAAGCTTTCTTT.

This chain joins TRBV18 and TRBJ2-3; D gene unclear. There are 16 residues in the CDR3. With 4 bases removed from V and 0 bases from J, the gap between germline ends came to 14 bases. CDR1 KGHSH and CDR2 LQKENI come from the germline V gene. CDR3 protein: CASSRPLNSSTDTQYF. CDR3 nucleotide sequence: TGTGCCAGCTCACGACCGTTAAATTCTAGCACAGATACGCAGTATTTT.

The V gene is TRBV5-6, the J gene TRBJ2-4; unclear D gene. Between the trimmed V and J ends, which lost 4 bases and 0 bases, there was a span of 8 bases. The CDR3 contains 14 residues. Germline V lookup: CDR1 SGHDT, CDR2 YYEEEE. The CDR3 protein is CASSPLVAKNIQYF. CDR3 in DNA: TGTGCCAGCAGCCCACTCGTAGCCAAAAACATTCAGTACTTC.

Remarks on this clone: Within the sample, other DNA sequences also encode this same CDR3. V is TRBV9 and J is TRBJ2-1; 11 bases line up with TRBD2. CDR3 size: 16 residues. The germline V gene has CDR1 SGDLS and CDR2 YYNGEE. With 1 base clipped from V and 0 bases from J, the junction kept 0 bases outside the gene matches. CDR3: CASSVLAGGSYNEQFF. The CDR3 coding sequence is TGTGCCAGCAGCGTACTAGCGGGGGGCTCCTACAATGAGCAGTTCTTC.

The rearrangement links TRBV18 to TRBJ1-1, with D possibly TRBD1 on 5 matching bases. The CDR3 loop spans 16 amino acids. The germline V gene has CDR1 KGHSH and CDR2 LQKENI. The V gene lost 1 base and the J gene lost 8 bases, with 20 bases spanning the gap. The CDR3 region has the DNA TGTGCCAGCTCACCACTCGAGACGAAAAGGACAAAAGAAGCTTTCTTT. Translated, it gives CASSPLETKRTKEAFF.

As regards this clone: Mismatch with germline at one junction end may stem from a read error. The rearrangement uses TRBV28 and TRBJ2-7; 7 bases map to TRBD1. The CDR3 is made up of 15 amino acids. CDR1 and CDR2 (germline): MDHEN, SYDVKM. The CDR3 here is CASSSGSRDGTAKFF. CDR3 nucleotide sequence: TGTGCCAGCAGCTCCGGATCCCGGGACGGGACAGCCAAGTTCTTC.

This chain connects TRBV27 to TRBJ2-3; TRBD1 aligns across 7 bases. V lost 5 bases, J lost 8 bases, and 7 bases stayed unmatched. The CDR3 has 13 residues. Germline V gene data show CDR1 as MNHEY and CDR2 as SMNVEV (reference sequence). The CDR3 loop is CASSADRTGTQYF. The CDR3 DNA follows: TGTGCCAGCAGTGCGGACAGGACGGGTACGCAGTATTTT.

The chain recombines TRBV27 with TRBJ2-7; 12 bases align to TRBD2. CDR1 and CDR2 from the germline V gene are MNHEY and SMNVEV (reference sequence). V was clipped by 6 bases and J by 6 bases; unmatched bases: 9. The CDR3 runs 15 residues. CDR3 nucleotides: TGTGCCAGCAGACCCCCTAGCGGGAGGGCAAGCGAGCAGTACTTC. It yields the protein CASRPPSGRASEQYF.

This chain links TRBV5-6 with TRBJ1-5; 10 bases agree with TRBD1. J gave up 2 bases and V 2 bases, and 4 bases lay outside the gene matches. Germline CDR1 is SGHDT and CDR2 is YYEEEE. This CDR3 comprises 16 residues. CDR3 protein: CASSFKGTGGNQPQHF. DNA of the CDR3: TGTGCCAGCAGCTTTAAAGGGACAGGGGGCAATCAGCCCCAGCATTTT.

V gene TRBV30 combines with J gene TRBJ1-4, with 7 nucleotides matching TRBD1. After removal of 2 bases from V and 2 bases from J, the junction contained 14 bases not matched to a gene. This CDR3 region has 18 residues. Germline-derived CDR1 and CDR2 are GTSNPN and SVGIG (reference sequence). CDR3 in DNA: TGTGCCTGGAGTCCCCCTCCACAGGGGTTAGGGACTAATGAAAAACTGTTTTTT. Protein product: CAWSPPPQGLGTNEKLFF.

This sequence joins TRBV5-1 and TRBJ1-6; 9 nucleotides line up with TRBD1. Germline CDR1 reads SGHRS; CDR2 reads YFSETQ. CDR3 size: 20 residues. The V and J ends lost 4 bases and 0 bases, in that order; junction bases with no gene match: 14. CDR3 in amino acids: CASSARLRDRVRSYNSPLHF. CDR3 bases: TGCGCCAGCAGCGCCCGTCTCCGGGACAGGGTTCGCTCCTATAATTCACCCCTCCACTTT.

V is TRBV12-1 and J is TRBJ2-7; the table assigns TRBD1, which was not confirmed against the DNA. TRBV12-1 is flagged as a pseudogene. The CDR3 loop spans 18 amino acids. The CDR3 region is CASSFRELRMDRDYEQYF. The CDR3 nucleotides read TGTGCCAGCAGCTTTCGGGAACTAAGAATGGACAGGGACTACGAGCAGTACTTC.

V usage is TRBV18 and J usage is TRBJ2-5, with TRBD1 identical over 9 bases. Trimming removed 5 bases from V and 4 bases from J; junction bases left unmatched: 5. The length of the CDR3 is 14 residues. Germline CDR1 reads KGHSH; CDR2 reads LQKENI. CDR3 sequence: CASSKQGAGETQYF. CDR3 sequence (DNA): TGTGCCAGCTCAAAACAGGGGGCAGGAGAGACCCAGTACTTC.

The chain employs TRBV18 and TRBJ2-7; 7 positions match TRBD2. This CDR3 has 14 amino acids. The V gene end was trimmed by 6 bases and the J gene end by 6 bases; junction bases not matched to a gene: 11. The germline V gene has CDR1 KGHSH and CDR2 LQKENI. The CDR3 sequence: CASSRSGGSREQYF. Written as DNA, the CDR3 is TGTGCCAGCTCCCGGTCCGGCGGGAGTCGCGAGCAGTACTTC.

The chain carries TRBV13 and TRBJ2-6, with 7 positions matching TRBD1. Trimming removed 4 bases from V and 0 bases from J; junction bases left unmatched: 9. CDR3 length equals 18 residues. Germline V gene lookup returns CDR1 PRHDT and CDR2 FYEKMQ (reference sequence). CDR3: CASSSRDSHHSGANVLTF. The DNA of the CDR3 is TGTGCCAGCAGCTCCCGGGACAGCCATCACTCTGGGGCCAACGTCCTGACTTTC.

The CDR3 protein is CASSDWDRGNQPQHF. As DNA, the CDR3 is TGTGCCAGCAGTGACTGGGACAGGGGCAATCAGCCCCAGCATTTT. The gene calls are TRBV2 and TRBJ1-5; 9 bases map to TRBD1. V was pared by 3 bases and J by 2 bases, with 2 bases of the junction left unmatched. The CDR3 spans 15 residues. CDR1 SNHLY and CDR2 FYNNEI come from the germline V gene.

The count of this clone is one. This CDR3 is CASSTHQETQYF. CDR3 nucleotides: TGTGCCAGCAGCACTCACCAAGAGACCCAGTACTTC. The rearrangement uses TRBV13 and TRBJ2-5; the D is unclear. CDR3 length equals 12 residues. Trimming removed 5 bases from V and 0 bases from J, with 4 bases in between. Germline CDR1 and CDR2: PRHDT and FYEKMQ (reference sequence). Supplemented by reference TRBV13 and TRBJ2-5, the full variable domain reads AAGVIQSPRHLIKEKRETATLKCYPIPRHDTVYWYQQGPGQDPQFLISFYEKMQSDKGSIPDRFSAQQFSDYHSELNMSSLELGDSALYFCASSTHQETQYFGPGTRLLVL.

This sequence joins TRBV28 and TRBJ2-3; D is unresolved. Trimming shortened V by 6 bases and J by 6 bases, and 22 bases separated the two germline ends. From germline, CDR1 is MDHEN and CDR2 SYDVKM. The CDR3 covers 16 residues. The CDR3 DNA sequence: TGTGCCAGCAGCCCATTTACATACTCCTACGGGGATACGCAGTATTTT. This gives the protein CASSPFTYSYGDTQYF.

The chain uses TRBV30 and TRBJ1-5; D gene unclear. Germline CDR1 and CDR2: GTSNPN and SVGIG (reference sequence). V was pared by 2 bases and J by 7 bases, with 15 bases between. The CDR3 is made up of 14 amino acids. In DNA form, the CDR3 reads TGTGCCTGGAGTCCAGACGGGGTATGGCAGCCCCAGCATTTT. It specifies CAWSPDGVWQPQHF.